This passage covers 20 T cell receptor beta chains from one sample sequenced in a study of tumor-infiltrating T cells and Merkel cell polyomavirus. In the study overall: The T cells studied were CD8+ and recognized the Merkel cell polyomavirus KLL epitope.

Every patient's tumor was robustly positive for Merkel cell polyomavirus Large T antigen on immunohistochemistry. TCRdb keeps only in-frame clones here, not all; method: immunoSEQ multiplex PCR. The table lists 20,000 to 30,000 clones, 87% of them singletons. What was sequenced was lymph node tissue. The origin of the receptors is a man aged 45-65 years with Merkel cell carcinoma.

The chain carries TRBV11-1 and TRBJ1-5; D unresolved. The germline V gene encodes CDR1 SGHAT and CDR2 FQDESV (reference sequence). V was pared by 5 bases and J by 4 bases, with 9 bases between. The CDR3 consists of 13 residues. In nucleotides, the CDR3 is TGTGCCAGCAGCCCCGGGGATAATCAGCCCCAGCATTTT. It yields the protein CASSPGDNQPQHF.

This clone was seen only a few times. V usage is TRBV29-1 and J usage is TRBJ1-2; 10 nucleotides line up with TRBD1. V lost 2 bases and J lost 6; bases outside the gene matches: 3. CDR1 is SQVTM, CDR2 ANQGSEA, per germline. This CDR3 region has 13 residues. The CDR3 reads CSVESGTGDGYTF. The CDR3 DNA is TGCAGCGTTGAATCAGGGACAGGGGATGGCTACACCTTC.

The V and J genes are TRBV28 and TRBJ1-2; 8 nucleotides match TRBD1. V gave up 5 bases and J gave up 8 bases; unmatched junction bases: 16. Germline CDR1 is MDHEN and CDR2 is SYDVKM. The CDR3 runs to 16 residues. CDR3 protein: CASSPPGQARLSGYTF. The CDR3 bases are TGTGCCAGCAGTCCCCCGGGACAGGCACGATTGAGCGGCTACACCTTC.

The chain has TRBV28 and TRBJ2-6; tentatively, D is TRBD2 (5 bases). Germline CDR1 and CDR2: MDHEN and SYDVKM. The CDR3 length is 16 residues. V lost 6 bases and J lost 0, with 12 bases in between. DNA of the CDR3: TGTGCCAGCAGATCCGCGGGTAGCTCTGGGGCCAACGTCCTGACTTTC. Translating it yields CASRSAGSSGANVLTF.

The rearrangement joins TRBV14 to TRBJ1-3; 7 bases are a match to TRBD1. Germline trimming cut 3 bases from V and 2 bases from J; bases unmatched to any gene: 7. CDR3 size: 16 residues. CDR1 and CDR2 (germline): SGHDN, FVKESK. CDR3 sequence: CASSHKTGAAGNTIYF. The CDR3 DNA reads TGTGCCAGCAGCCACAAAACAGGGGCGGCTGGAAACACCATATATTTT.

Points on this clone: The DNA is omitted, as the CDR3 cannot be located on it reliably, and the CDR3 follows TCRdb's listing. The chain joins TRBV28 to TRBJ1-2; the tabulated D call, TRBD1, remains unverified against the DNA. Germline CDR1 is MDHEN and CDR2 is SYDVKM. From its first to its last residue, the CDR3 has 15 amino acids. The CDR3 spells CASSSSFGTLYGYTF.

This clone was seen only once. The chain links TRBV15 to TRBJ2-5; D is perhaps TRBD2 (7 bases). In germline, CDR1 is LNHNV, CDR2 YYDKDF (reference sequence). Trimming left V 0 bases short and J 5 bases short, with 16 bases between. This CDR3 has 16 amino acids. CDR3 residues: CATSRELGGVGETQYF. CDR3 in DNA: TGTGCCACCAGCAGAGAGTTAGGGGGGGTGGGGGAGACCCAGTACTTC.

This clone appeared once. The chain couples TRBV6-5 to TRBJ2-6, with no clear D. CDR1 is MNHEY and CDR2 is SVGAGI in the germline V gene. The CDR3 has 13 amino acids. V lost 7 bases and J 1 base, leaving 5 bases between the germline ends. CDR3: CASTRSGANVLTF. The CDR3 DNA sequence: TGTGCCAGCACTCGGTCTGGGGCCAACGTCCTGACTTTC.

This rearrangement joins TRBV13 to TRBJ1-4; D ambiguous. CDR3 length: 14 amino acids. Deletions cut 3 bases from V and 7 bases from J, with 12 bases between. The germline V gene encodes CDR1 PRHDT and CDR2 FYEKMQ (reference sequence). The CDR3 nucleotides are TGTGCCAGCAGCTTCAAGGAGATGGTTGAAAAACTGTTTTTT. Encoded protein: CASSFKEMVEKLFF. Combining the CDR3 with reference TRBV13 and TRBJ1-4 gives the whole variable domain AAGVIQSPRHLIKEKRETATLKCYPIPRHDTVYWYQQGPGQDPQFLISFYEKMQSDKGSIPDRFSAQQFSDYHSELNMSSLELGDSALYFCASSFKEMVEKLFFGSGTQLSVL.

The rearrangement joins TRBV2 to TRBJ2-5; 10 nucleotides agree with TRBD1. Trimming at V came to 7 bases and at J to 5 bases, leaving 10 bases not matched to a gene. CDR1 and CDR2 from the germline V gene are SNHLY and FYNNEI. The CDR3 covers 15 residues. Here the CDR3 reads CASTPPTGGAETQYF. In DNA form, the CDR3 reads TGTGCCAGCACCCCACCGACAGGGGGCGCCGAGACCCAGTACTTC. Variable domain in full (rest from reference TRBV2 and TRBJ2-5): EPEVTQTPSHQVTQMGQEVILRCVPISNHLYFYWYRQILGQKVEFLVSFYNNEISEKSEIFDDQFSVERPDGSNFTLKIRSTKLEDSAMYFCASTPPTGGAETQYFGPGTRLLVL.

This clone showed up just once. The CDR3 is CASSVAVGGAYEQYF. CDR3 nucleotides: TGTGCCAGCAGCGTAGCCGTCGGGGGAGCCTACGAGCAGTACTTC. The chain combines TRBV9 with TRBJ2-7; D is perhaps TRBD2 (6 bases). With 0 bases removed from V and 2 bases from J, the gap between germline ends came to 12 bases. The CDR3 runs to 15 residues. Per germline, CDR1 SGDLS and CDR2 YYNGEE.

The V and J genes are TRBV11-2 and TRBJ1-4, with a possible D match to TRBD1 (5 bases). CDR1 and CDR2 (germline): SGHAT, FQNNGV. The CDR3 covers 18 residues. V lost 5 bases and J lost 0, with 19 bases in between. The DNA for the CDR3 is TGTGCCAGCAGCGCCGGGGGAAGAGCCTTTGCAACTAATGAAAAACTGTTTTTT. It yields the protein CASSAGGRAFATNEKLFF.

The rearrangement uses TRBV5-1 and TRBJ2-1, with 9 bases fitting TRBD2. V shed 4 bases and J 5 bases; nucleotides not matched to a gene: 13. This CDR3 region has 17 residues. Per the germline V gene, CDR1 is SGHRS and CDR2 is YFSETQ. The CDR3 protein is CASSSNPGLAGNNEQFF. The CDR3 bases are TGCGCCAGCAGCAGTAACCCGGGGCTAGCGGGGAACAATGAGCAGTTCTTC.

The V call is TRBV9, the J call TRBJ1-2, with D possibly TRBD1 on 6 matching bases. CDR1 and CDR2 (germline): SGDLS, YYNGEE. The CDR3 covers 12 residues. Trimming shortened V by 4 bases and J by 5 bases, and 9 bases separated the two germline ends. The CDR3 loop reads CASSPGVYGYTF. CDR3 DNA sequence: TGTGCCAGCAGCCCAGGGGTTTATGGCTACACCTTC.

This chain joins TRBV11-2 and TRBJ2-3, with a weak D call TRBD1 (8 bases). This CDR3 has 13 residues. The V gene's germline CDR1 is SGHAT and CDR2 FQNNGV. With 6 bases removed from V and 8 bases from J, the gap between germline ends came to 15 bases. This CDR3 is CASSDNRGGTQYF. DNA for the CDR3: TGTGCCAGCAGTGATAACAGGGGGGGTACGCAGTATTTT.

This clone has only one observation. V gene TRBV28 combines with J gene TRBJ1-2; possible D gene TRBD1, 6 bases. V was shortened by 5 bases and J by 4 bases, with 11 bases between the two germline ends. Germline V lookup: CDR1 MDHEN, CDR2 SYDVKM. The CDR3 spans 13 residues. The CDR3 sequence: CASSLTGPYGYTF. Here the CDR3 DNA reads TGTGCCAGCAGTCTCACAGGGCCCTATGGCTACACCTTC.

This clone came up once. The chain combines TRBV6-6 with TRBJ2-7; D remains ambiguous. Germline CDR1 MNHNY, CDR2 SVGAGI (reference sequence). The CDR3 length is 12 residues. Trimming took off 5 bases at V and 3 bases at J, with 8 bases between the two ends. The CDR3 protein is CASSGTNYEQYF. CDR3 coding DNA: TGTGCCAGCAGTGGCACCAACTACGAGCAGTACTTC.

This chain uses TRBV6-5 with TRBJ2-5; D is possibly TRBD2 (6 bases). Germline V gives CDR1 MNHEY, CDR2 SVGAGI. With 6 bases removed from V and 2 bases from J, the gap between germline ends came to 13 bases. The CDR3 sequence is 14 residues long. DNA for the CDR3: TGTGCCAGCAGCCCTGGCGGGACTCAAGAGACCCAGTACTTC. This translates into CASSPGGTQETQYF.

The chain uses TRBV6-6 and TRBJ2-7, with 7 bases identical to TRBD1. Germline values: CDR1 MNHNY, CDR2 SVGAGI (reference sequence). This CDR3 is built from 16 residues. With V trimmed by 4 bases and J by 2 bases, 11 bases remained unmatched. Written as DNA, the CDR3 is TGTGCCAGCAGTTCCACGGACAGGCAAATGACCTACGAGCAGTACTTC. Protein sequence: CASSSTDRQMTYEQYF.

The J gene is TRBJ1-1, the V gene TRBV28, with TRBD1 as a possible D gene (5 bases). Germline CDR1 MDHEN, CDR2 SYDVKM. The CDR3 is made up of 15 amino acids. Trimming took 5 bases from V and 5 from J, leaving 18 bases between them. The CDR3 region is CASSPTLGVGTEAFF. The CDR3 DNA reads TGTGCCAGCAGTCCAACGCTAGGGGTGGGGACTGAAGCTTTCTTT.